This section outlines one T cell receptor (beta chain) sequence together with its context. The antigen is undetermined. One end of the junction is discordant with germline, which a read error may explain. MiXCR was run by TCRdb on the 5' RACE reads, yielding one entry per CDR3 protein. Of 450,000 to 650,000 distinct CDR3 sequences listed, 20% to 25% are singletons. The CDR3 has 14 residues. Germline V gene data show CDR1 as MNHEY and CDR2 as SVGEGT. The sample belongs to a study of T-cell memory formation after mild COVID-19. Study results and caveats: Most CD4+ clones that shrank were in CM and EM, while CD8+ ones turned up in EMRA. Clones contracting day 15 to 85 were balanced CD4/CD8; later expanders leaned CD4+.

The rearrangement links TRBV6-2 or TRBV6-3 to TRBJ1-5, with D hard to call. The sequence derives from an adult woman who had mild COVID-19 (a few samples of this study predate the infection). Cell type and time point are not known. The sample comprised PBMCs or a T cell subset sorted from them (not recorded which). The DNA for the CDR3 is TGTGCCAGCAGTCCTTCCCTTTGGGATCAGACCCAGCATTTT. It codes for CASSPSLWDQTQHF.